This TCR beta chain was identified during a study of graft-versus-host responses after intestinal transplantation. Turning to the study itself: Transplants given to recipients were multivisceral, liver-intestinal, or isolated intestinal. Study-level points and caveats: Peak GvH clone levels in circulation were associated with early post-transplant HvG declines. Subjects displaying graft-donor T cell macrochimerism possessed elevated graft-versus-host to host-versus-graft clonal ratios inside allografts. The authors found GvH clones in recipient marrow, some appearing first in ileum or blood.

Worth noting for this clone: Its antigen is as yet unknown.

TCRdb's copy holds only in-frame clones and misses some; the assay was immunoSEQ multiplex PCR. The table has about 36,000 clones, around 94% seen once. This CDR3 has 13 amino acids. V lost 1 base to trimming and J lost 3 bases; unmatched junction nucleotides: 0. Looked up from germline, CDR1 is SGDLS and CDR2 is YYNGEE. The starting material was unstimulated CD4+ T cells sorted from spleen or lymph node cells, obtained before transplant. This chain uses TRBV9 with TRBJ2-7, with 8 bases that match TRBD2. This receptor was identified in a human donor who was the organ donor for an intestinal transplant. The CDR3 DNA is TGTGCCAGCAGCGTACGGGGGGGCTACGAGCAGTACTTC. This codes for CASSVRGGYEQYF.